The rows below give T cell receptor beta chains drawn from one sample of a study of control samples from healthy donors and cancer patients. Profiled with immunoSEQ multiplex PCR; TCRdb holds only in-frame clones, not every one. The sample records about 110,000 clones, around 89% being singletons. Sequencing input: blood. The origin of the receptors is a woman aged 45 to 65 in good health. Each CDR3 is given with its conserved first and last residue. A D gene is named only where the DNA matches it firmly. Only part of the rows carry a size: once, few, many, or a class if the clone is expanded.

d_gene | j_gene | abundance | v_gene | len | CDR3nt | CDR3aa
NA | TRBJ1-6 | few | TRBV6-5 | 15 | TGTGCCAGCAAAGAGGGGAGCTCCTATAATTCACCCCTCCACTTT | CASKEGSSYNSPLHF
NA | TRBJ2-2 | NA | TRBV4-1 | 15 | TGCGCCAGCAGCAAGGAGGCGACGAACACCGGGGAGCTGTTTTTT | CASSKEATNTGELFF
TRBD2 | TRBJ2-1 | NA | TRBV5-1 | 14 | TGCGCCAGCACCCTAAATTTACTTAGCGGGTTTCAGTTCTTC | CASTLNLLSGFQFF
NA | TRBJ1-2 | once | TRBV21-1 | 14 | TGTGCCAGCAGCCCCCTAGGGGGAGGTAGGGGCTACACCTTC | CASSPLGGGRGYTF
NA | TRBJ2-5 | NA | TRBV9 | 15 | TGTGCCAGCAGCGTAGACGGGACCATCCAAGAGACCCAGTACTTC | CASSVDGTIQETQYF
NA | TRBJ1-2 | NA | TRBV12-3/TRBV12-4 | 12 | TGTGCCAGCAGGGCAGGTCATCGTGGCTACACCTTC | CASRAGHRGYTF
NA | TRBJ2-5 | NA | TRBV3-1/TRBV3-2 | 20 | TGTGCCAGCAGCCAAGATCGGAAGATGGTTCTCCGGCATACTGAAGAGACCCAGTACTTC | CASSQDRKMVLRHTEETQYF
NA | TRBJ1-3 | NA | TRBV5-8 | 15 | TGTGCCAGCAGCTTGGGGGTCGGCCGGCCTAACACCATATATTTT | CASSLGVGRPNTIYF
NA | TRBJ1-5 | NA | TRBV19 | 15 | TGTGCCAGTAGTATTGAGGAATATAGCAATCAGCCCCAGCATTTT | CASSIEEYSNQPQHF
TRBD2 | TRBJ2-1 | NA | TRBV6-6 | 16 | TGTGCCAGCAGTAGGACTAGCGGGGGCATCTTGGATGAGCAGTTCTTC | CASSRTSGGILDEQFF
NA | TRBJ1-1 | NA | TRBV7-9 | 12 | TGTGCCAGCAGCAGGGGATTCACTGAAGCTTTCTTT | CASSRGFTEAFF
NA | TRBJ2-3 | NA | TRBV6-5 | 15 | TGTGCCAGCAGTACCCATCGGGAGCGGAGGGATACGCAGTATTTT | CASSTHRERRDTQYF
NA | TRBJ1-2 | NA | TRBV19 | 16 | TGTGCCAGTAGTATTGGAAGGGGGGCGAATTACTATGGCTACACCTTC | CASSIGRGANYYGYTF
NA | TRBJ2-3 | NA | TRBV3-1/TRBV3-2 | 14 | TGTGCCAGCAGCCGGCGGTTCGGCACAGATACGCAGTATTTT | CASSRRFGTDTQYF
NA | TRBJ2-7 | NA | TRBV6-6 | 16 | TGTGCCAGCAGTTACTCGAGGTCAGCCCCTACGTACGAGCAGTACTTC | CASSYSRSAPTYEQYF
TRBD2 | TRBJ2-3 | once | TRBV9 | 19 | TGTGCCAGCAGCGCGCGCGTGGGACTAGCGGGAGGGCCATCAGATACGCAGTATTTT | CASSARVGLAGGPSDTQYF
TRBD1 | TRBJ1-1 | NA | TRBV6-5 | 15 | TGTGCCAGCAGCGCCGACAGGGGGATGAACACTGAAGCTTTCTTT | CASSADRGMNTEAFF
NA | TRBJ1-2 | NA | TRBV19 | 16 | TGTGCCAGTAGTATAGAGAGGACCCCTCGGTGGGGCGGCTACACCTTC | CASSIERTPRWGGYTF
NA | TRBJ1-3 | once | TRBV4-2 | 14 | TGTGCCAGCAGCCAAGGGGGGGCGCGAAACACCATATATTTT | CASSQGGARNTIYF
NA | TRBJ1-4 | NA | TRBV30 | 15 | TGTGCCTGGAGTGGACTAGGGGCGGGAAATGAAAAACTGTTTTTT | CAWSGLGAGNEKLFF
NA | TRBJ2-7 | NA | TRBV11-2 | 13 | TGTGCCAGCAGCTCGTGGGGTGCCTACGAGCAGTACTTC | CASSSWGAYEQYF
TRBD2 | TRBJ2-3 | NA | TRBV6-5 | 15 | TGTGCCAGCAAACTAGCGGGGGGGCCCCCAGATACGCAGTATTTT | CASKLAGGPPDTQYF
TRBD1 | TRBJ1-4 | NA | TRBV6-5 | 15 | TGTGCCAGCAGTCATGGACAGGCCGCCTATGAAAAACTGTTTTTT | CASSHGQAAYEKLFF